This T cell receptor beta chain was observed in a study of shared clonotypes between healthy human individuals. About this clone: Its antigen is not identified.

The method was immunoSEQ multiplex PCR; TCRdb's version includes in-frame clones alone and lacks a portion of them. The data show fewer than 650,000 clones, with around 78% seen just once and 10% to 15% held by the top ten. Findings of the study overall: Among donors, sharing of clonotypes was expected to be affected by sequencing depth.

All the donors were Caucasian adults who lived in Nashville, Tennessee. Unsorted material relied on tens of millions of PBMCs as the source of genomic DNA. Germline V gene data show CDR1 as KGHSY and CDR2 as FQNENV. The CDR3 is 14 amino acids. V lost 2 bases to trimming and J lost 8 bases, with 13 bases between them. Input material: PBMCs. The receptor was derived from a woman aged 40-49 years in good health. Some clones in this sample may be carry-over from other donors' samples. The gene calls are TRBV16 and TRBJ2-1; possibly TRBD2 for D (5 bases). The CDR3 loop is CASSQRTQNDEQFF. The CDR3 DNA reads TGTGCCAGCAGCCAAAGGACTCAGAACGATGAGCAGTTCTTC. Together with reference TRBV16 and TRBJ2-1, the CDR3 gives the full variable domain: GEEVAQTPKHLVRGEGQKAKLYCAPIKGHSYVFWYQQVLKNEFKFLISFQNENVFDETGMPKERFSAKCLPNSPCSLEIQATKLEDSAVYFCASSQRTQNDEQFFGPGTRLTVL.